Sequencing of this T cell receptor beta chain was carried out in a study of T cell responses to AZD1222 COVID-19 vaccine. Study conclusions and caveats: The peak T cell response came first, and repertoires were sampled only after it. Seropositivity was recorded at baseline in only a handful of AZD1222 recipients. Most donors were white British and more were female, and clonal diversity was possibly underestimated. Breadth and depth of Spike-specific TCRs rose after two AZD1222 doses.

Worth noting for this clone: The antigen remains undetermined.

Trimming left V 8 bases short and J 3 bases short, with 6 bases between. Germline-derived CDR1 and CDR2 are SNHLY and FYNNEI. CDR3 length: 11 residues. Assay used: immunoSEQ multiplex PCR; TCRdb lists only in-frame clones, some missing. This table has approximately 99,000 clones, more than 70% appearing once. This receptor was taken from an adult in good health. The sequencing used peripheral blood, collected on day 0 of MenACWY control vaccination. V usage is TRBV2 and J usage is TRBJ2-3; D might be TRBD1 (5 bases). In DNA, the CDR3 is TGTGCCAGCCAGGGTACAGATACGCAGTATTTT. Encoded protein: CASQGTDTQYF.